The rows below give T cell receptor beta chains drawn from one sample of a study of beta chain features in type 1 diabetes. Here immunoSEQ multiplex PCR was the method, and the copy in TCRdb shows in-frame clones only, minus some. The sample includes about 270,000 clones, 14% seen only once; the top ten take 0.015% to 0.02%. The specimen was naive CD4+ T cells from blood. Receptors were obtained from a man aged 30 to 45 with type 1 diabetes. Both conserved end residues are part of each CDR3. Fields, in order: CDR3 protein, CDR3 DNA, CDR3 length, J gene, D gene, clone size, V gene. A D gene is named only where the DNA matches it firmly. Size tells how often a clone was seen (once, few, many) or the class of an expanded clone, and some rows leave it out.

CDR3 protein: CAWSMQANQPQHF; CDR3 DNA: TGTGCCTGGAGTATGCAGGCCAATCAGCCCCAGCATTTT; CDR3 length: 13; J gene: TRBJ1-5; D gene: NA; clone size: NA; V gene: TRBV30
CDR3 protein: CASSFIDSEAFF; CDR3 DNA: TGTGCCAGCAGCTTCATAGACAGTGAAGCTTTCTTT; CDR3 length: 12; J gene: TRBJ1-1; D gene: NA; clone size: NA; V gene: TRBV11-2
CDR3 protein: CASSFRGRNGYTF; CDR3 DNA: TGTGCCAGCAGCTTCAGGGGGCGGAATGGCTACACCTTC; CDR3 length: 13; J gene: TRBJ1-2; D gene: TRBD1; clone size: NA; V gene: TRBV7-3
CDR3 protein: CASSSRDRVEEQYF; CDR3 DNA: TGTGCCAGCAGCTCCCGGGACAGGGTGGAGGAGCAGTACTTC; CDR3 length: 14; J gene: TRBJ2-7; D gene: TRBD1; clone size: few; V gene: TRBV7-9
CDR3 protein: CASSEVAVDYGYTF; CDR3 DNA: TGTGCCAGCAGTGAAGTGGCGGTAGACTATGGCTACACCTTC; CDR3 length: 14; J gene: TRBJ1-2; D gene: NA; clone size: few; V gene: TRBV2
CDR3 protein: CASSSRTGGSYNEQFF; CDR3 DNA: TGTGCCAGCAGCTCCAGGACAGGGGGCTCCTACAATGAGCAGTTCTTC; CDR3 length: 16; J gene: TRBJ2-1; D gene: TRBD1; clone size: few; V gene: TRBV7-9
CDR3 protein: CASSSGQERGYGYTF; CDR3 DNA: TGTGCCAGCAGCTCCGGACAGGAGAGGGGATATGGCTACACCTTC; CDR3 length: 15; J gene: TRBJ1-2; D gene: TRBD1; clone size: NA; V gene: TRBV7-8
CDR3 protein: CASSVETGGYEQYF; CDR3 DNA: TGTGCCAGCAGCGTAGAAACAGGGGGCTACGAGCAGTACTTC; CDR3 length: 14; J gene: TRBJ2-7; D gene: TRBD1; clone size: few; V gene: TRBV9
CDR3 protein: CSGGQGEVNEKLFF; CDR3 DNA: TGCAGCGGTGGACAGGGAGAGGTGAATGAAAAACTGTTTTTT; CDR3 length: 14; J gene: TRBJ1-4; D gene: TRBD1; clone size: once; V gene: TRBV29-1
CDR3 protein: CASSPLDRGPQETQYF; CDR3 DNA: TGTGCCAGCAGTCCCCTGGACAGGGGCCCGCAAGAGACCCAGTACTTC; CDR3 length: 16; J gene: TRBJ2-5; D gene: TRBD1; clone size: NA; V gene: TRBV28
CDR3 protein: CASSLVGEEDTQYF; CDR3 DNA: TGTGCCAGCAGCTTAGTGGGGGAGGAAGATACGCAGTATTTT; CDR3 length: 14; J gene: TRBJ2-3; D gene: NA; clone size: NA; V gene: TRBV7-8
CDR3 protein: CASSLMTGEHQPQHF; CDR3 DNA: TGTGCCAGCAGCTTAATGACCGGAGAACATCAGCCCCAGCATTTT; CDR3 length: 15; J gene: TRBJ1-5; D gene: NA; clone size: NA; V gene: TRBV7-8
CDR3 protein: CASSQTGFYEQFF; CDR3 DNA: TGTGCCAGCAGCCAGACAGGGTTTTATGAGCAGTTCTTC; CDR3 length: 13; J gene: TRBJ2-1; D gene: TRBD1; clone size: NA; V gene: TRBV6-5
CDR3 protein: CSVGAWARVQEQFF; CDR3 DNA: TGCAGCGTTGGTGCGTGGGCCCGAGTTCAGGAGCAGTTCTTC; CDR3 length: 14; J gene: TRBJ2-1; D gene: NA; clone size: NA; V gene: TRBV29-1
CDR3 protein: CASSQVPAGGRETQYF; CDR3 DNA: TGCGCCAGCAGCCAAGTTCCAGCGGGAGGGCGAGAGACCCAGTACTTC; CDR3 length: 16; J gene: TRBJ2-5; D gene: TRBD2; clone size: many; V gene: TRBV4-3
CDR3 protein: CSVGSFQEYSYNEQFF; CDR3 DNA: TGCAGCGTTGGATCCTTTCAGGAATACTCCTACAATGAGCAGTTCTTC; CDR3 length: 16; J gene: TRBJ2-1; D gene: NA; clone size: few; V gene: TRBV29-1
CDR3 protein: CASSLEGGAFYEQFF; CDR3 DNA: TGTGCCAGCAGCTTAGAAGGGGGCGCTTTCTATGAGCAGTTCTTC; CDR3 length: 15; J gene: TRBJ2-1; D gene: TRBD1; clone size: NA; V gene: TRBV7-2
CDR3 protein: CASSPGRAYNEQFF; CDR3 DNA: TGTGCCAGCAGCCCCGGGAGGGCCTACAATGAGCAGTTCTTC; CDR3 length: 14; J gene: TRBJ2-1; D gene: TRBD2; clone size: NA; V gene: TRBV7-2
CDR3 protein: CASSTQYTGELFF; CDR3 DNA: TGTGCCAGCAGCACCCAGTACACCGGGGAGCTGTTTTTT; CDR3 length: 13; J gene: TRBJ2-2; D gene: NA; clone size: NA; V gene: TRBV7-9
CDR3 protein: CSAEREQYF; CDR3 DNA: TGCAGTGCCGAGAGAGAGCAGTACTTC; CDR3 length: 9; J gene: TRBJ2-7; D gene: NA; clone size: NA; V gene: TRBV20-1
CDR3 protein: CASSLGLTGQFF; CDR3 DNA: TGTGCCAGCAGCTTGGGGCTCACTGGGCAGTTCTTC; CDR3 length: 12; J gene: TRBJ2-1; D gene: NA; clone size: few; V gene: TRBV7-2
CDR3 protein: CASSQLGQGLNTEAFF; CDR3 DNA: TGTGCCAGCAGCCAACTAGGACAGGGCCTGAACACTGAAGCTTTCTTT; CDR3 length: 16; J gene: TRBJ1-1; D gene: TRBD1; clone size: few; V gene: TRBV4-2
CDR3 protein: CASSTRLNQETQYF; CDR3 DNA: TGTGCCAGTAGTACTCGACTGAACCAAGAGACCCAGTACTTC; CDR3 length: 14; J gene: TRBJ2-5; D gene: NA; clone size: few; V gene: TRBV19
CDR3 protein: CAWSVGTVSGNTIYF; CDR3 DNA: TGTGCCTGGAGTGTTGGGACAGTCTCTGGAAACACCATATATTTT; CDR3 length: 15; J gene: TRBJ1-3; D gene: TRBD1; clone size: NA; V gene: TRBV30